This T cell receptor (beta chain) was sequenced in a study of a mutant IDH1 vaccine in newly diagnosed glioma. Across the whole study: Vaccinations, eight in total, occurred in weeks 1, 3, 5, 7, 11, 15, 19, 23.

Germline CDR1 and CDR2: SGHVS and FQNEAQ. The CDR3 loop spans 12 amino acids. V was trimmed by 1 base and J by 4 bases, leaving 4 bases between them. Time point: week 5, during vaccination. One vaccine dose held 300 ug of mutant IDH1 20-mer peptide and came with topical imiquimod. To note about this clone: Its antigen is still unknown.

TCRdb's table, derived via immunoSEQ multiplex PCR, lists solely in-frame clones and lacks some. The data hold tens of thousands of clones, with roughly 82% observed a single time. Source: PBMCs, taken from a glioma patient whose treatment included an IDH1 peptide vaccine. The chain links TRBV7-8 to TRBJ1-2; D ambiguous. The clonotype comes from a young woman with glioma. Some clones in this sample may be carry-over from other donors' samples. The CDR3 DNA reads TGTGCCAGCAGCTTAGACGGCTATGGCTACACCTTC. Encoded protein: CASSLDGYGYTF. Full variable domain (missing parts from reference TRBV7-8 and TRBJ1-2): GAGVSQSPRYKVAKRGQDVALRCDPISGHVSLFWYQQALGQGPEFLTYFQNEAQLDKSGLPSDRFFAERPEGSVSTLKIQRTQQEDSAVYLCASSLDGYGYTFGSGTRLTVV.